This TCR beta chain was identified during a study of T cells in Graves' hyperthyroidism and ophthalmopathy. At least ten counts were recorded for this clonotype. Template material for amplifying TCR beta CDR3 regions consisted of RNA transcripts. During a first-round RT-PCR of the TCR CDR3, the HTBI primer set was used. TCRdb itself ran the multiplex PCR reads through MiXCR, one entry per CDR3 protein. The repertoire holds 300,000 to 450,000 distinct CDR3 sequences, with roughly 14% as singletons. This CDR3 comprises 17 residues. From germline, CDR1 is SEHNR and CDR2 FQNEAQ (reference sequence). The V end was cut by 4 bases, the J end by 4 bases, with 17 bases between.

The J gene is TRBJ2-6, the V gene TRBV7-9, with a tentative D call TRBD1 (6 bases). The sequence was collected from a woman aged 25 to 39 with Graves' ophthalmopathy. Sample: blood. The CDR3 DNA is TGTGCCAGCAGCTGGGGGTTAACAGGGTCCGGGGCCAACGTCCTGACTTTC. Its translation: CASSWGLTGSGANVLTF. Drawing the rest from reference TRBV7-9 and TRBJ2-6, the complete variable domain is DTGVSQNPRHKITKRGQNVTFRCDPISEHNRLYWYRQTLGQGPEFLTYFQNEAQLEKSRLLSDRFSAERPKGSFSTLEIQRTEQGDSAMYLCASSWGLTGSGANVLTFGAGSRLTVL.